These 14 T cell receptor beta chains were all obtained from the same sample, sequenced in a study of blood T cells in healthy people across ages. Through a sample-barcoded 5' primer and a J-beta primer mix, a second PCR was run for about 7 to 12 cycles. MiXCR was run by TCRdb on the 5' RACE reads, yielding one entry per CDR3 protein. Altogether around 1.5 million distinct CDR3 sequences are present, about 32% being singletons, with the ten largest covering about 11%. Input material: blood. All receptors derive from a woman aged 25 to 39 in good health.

Here the CDR3 DNA reads TGCGCCAGACCTCTTTACGAACAGGGAGATGGCTACACCTTC. This gives the protein CARPLYEQGDGYTF. The chain combines TRBV5-1 with TRBJ1-2; maybe TRBD1 (6 bases). Per germline, CDR1 SGHRS and CDR2 YFSETQ. V was clipped by 8 bases and J by 6 bases, with 20 bases between them. The CDR3 sequence is 14 residues long.

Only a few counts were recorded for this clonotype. The CDR3 coding sequence is TGTGCCAGCAGCACCCTGCGAGGGCGGAACTATGGCTACACCTTC. Amino acids: CASSTLRGRNYGYTF. The chain carries TRBV11-2 and TRBJ1-2; D is unclear. CDR1 SGHAT and CDR2 FQNNGV come from the germline V gene. Between the trimmed V and J ends, which lost 5 bases and 2 bases, there was a span of 15 bases. This CDR3 has 15 amino acids.

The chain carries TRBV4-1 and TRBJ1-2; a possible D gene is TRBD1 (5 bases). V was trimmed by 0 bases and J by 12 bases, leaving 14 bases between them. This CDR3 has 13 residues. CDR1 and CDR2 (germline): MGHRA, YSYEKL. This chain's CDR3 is CASSQDLWGFDTF. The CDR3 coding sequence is TGCGCCAGCAGCCAAGACCTTTGGGGGTTTGACACCTTC.

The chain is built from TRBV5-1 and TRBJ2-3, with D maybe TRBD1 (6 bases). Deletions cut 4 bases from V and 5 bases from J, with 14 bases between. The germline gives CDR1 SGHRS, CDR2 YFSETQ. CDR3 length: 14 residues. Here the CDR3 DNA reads TGCGCCAGCAGCCGCAGGACAGATGGAGATACGCAGTATTTT. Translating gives CASSRRTDGDTQYF.

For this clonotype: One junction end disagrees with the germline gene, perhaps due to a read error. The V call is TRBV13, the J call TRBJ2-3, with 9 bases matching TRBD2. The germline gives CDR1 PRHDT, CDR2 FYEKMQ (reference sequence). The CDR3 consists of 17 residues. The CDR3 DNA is TGTGCCAGCAGCCCTCCAATGGGCGGGGGGGCCTCAGATACGCAGGATTTT. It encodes CASSPPMGGGASDTQDF.

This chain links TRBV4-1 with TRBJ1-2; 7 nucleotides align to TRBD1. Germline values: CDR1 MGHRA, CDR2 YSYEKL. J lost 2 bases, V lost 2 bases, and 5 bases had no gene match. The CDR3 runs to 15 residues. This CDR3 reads CASSQNTGDNYGYTF. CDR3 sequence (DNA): TGCGCCAGCAGCCAAAACACAGGGGACAACTATGGCTACACCTTC.

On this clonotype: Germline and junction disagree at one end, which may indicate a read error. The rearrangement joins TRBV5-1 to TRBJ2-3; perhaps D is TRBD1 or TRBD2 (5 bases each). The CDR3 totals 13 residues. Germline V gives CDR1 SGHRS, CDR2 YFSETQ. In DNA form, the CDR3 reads TGCACCAGCAGCTCGGGACCCCCCGATACGCAGTATTTT. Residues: CTSSSGPPDTQYF.

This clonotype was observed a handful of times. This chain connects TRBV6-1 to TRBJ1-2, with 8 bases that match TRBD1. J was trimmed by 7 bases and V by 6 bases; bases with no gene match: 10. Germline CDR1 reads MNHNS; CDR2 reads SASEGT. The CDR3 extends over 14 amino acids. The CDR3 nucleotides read TGTGCCAGCAGGAGACAGGGGAGACGGGCTGGCTACACCTTC. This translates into CASRRQGRRAGYTF.

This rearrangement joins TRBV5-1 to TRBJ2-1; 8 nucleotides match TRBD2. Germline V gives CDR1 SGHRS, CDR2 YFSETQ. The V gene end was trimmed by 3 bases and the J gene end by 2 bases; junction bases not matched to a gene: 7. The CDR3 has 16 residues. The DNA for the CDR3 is TGCGCCAGCAGCTCCGACACTAGCGGAACCTACAATGAGCAGTTCTTC. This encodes CASSSDTSGTYNEQFF.

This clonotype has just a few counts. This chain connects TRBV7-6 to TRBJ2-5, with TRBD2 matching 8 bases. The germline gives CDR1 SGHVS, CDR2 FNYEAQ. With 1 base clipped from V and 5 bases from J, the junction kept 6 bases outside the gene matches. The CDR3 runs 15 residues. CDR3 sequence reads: CASSLVPGGPETQYF. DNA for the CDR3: TGTGCCAGCAGCTTAGTACCGGGAGGGCCTGAGACCCAGTACTTC.

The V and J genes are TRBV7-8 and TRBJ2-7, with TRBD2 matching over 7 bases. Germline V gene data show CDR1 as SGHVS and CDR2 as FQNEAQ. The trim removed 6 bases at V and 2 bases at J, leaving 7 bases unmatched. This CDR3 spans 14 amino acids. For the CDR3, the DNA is TGTGCCAGCAGAAACCGGGGACTACCCTACGAGCAGTACTTC. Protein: CASRNRGLPYEQYF.

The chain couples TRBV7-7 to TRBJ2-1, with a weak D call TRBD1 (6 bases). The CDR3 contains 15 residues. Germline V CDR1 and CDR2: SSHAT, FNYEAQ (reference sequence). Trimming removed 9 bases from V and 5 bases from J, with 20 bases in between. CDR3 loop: CARGRTARQDNEQFF. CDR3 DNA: TGTGCCAGGGGTAGGACAGCACGGCAGGACAATGAGCAGTTCTTC.

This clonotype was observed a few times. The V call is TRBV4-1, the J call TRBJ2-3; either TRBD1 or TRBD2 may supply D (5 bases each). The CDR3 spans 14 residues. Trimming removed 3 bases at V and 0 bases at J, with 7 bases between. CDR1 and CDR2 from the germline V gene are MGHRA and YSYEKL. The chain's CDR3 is CASSQGVSTDTQYF. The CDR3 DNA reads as TGCGCCAGCAGCCAGGGGGTAAGCACAGATACGCAGTATTTT.

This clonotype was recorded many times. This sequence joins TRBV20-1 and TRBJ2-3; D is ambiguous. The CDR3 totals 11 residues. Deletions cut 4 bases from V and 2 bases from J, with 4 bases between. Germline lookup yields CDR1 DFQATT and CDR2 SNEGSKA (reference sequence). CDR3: CSAKYTDTQYF. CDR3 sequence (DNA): TGCAGTGCTAAATACACAGATACGCAGTATTTT.